This T cell receptor beta chain was captured by sequencing in a study of blood T cells in healthy people across ages. The use of a sample-barcoded 5' primer and a J-beta primer mix characterized a second PCR of roughly 6 to 11 cycles. Every cDNA was tagged by a template-switch adaptor with 12 random nucleotides. TCRdb reprocessed the 5' RACE reads with MiXCR, giving one entry per CDR3 protein. This sample yields 700,000 to 850,000 distinct CDR3 sequences, of which roughly 40% are seen a single time; roughly 13% belongs to the top ten. From germline, CDR1 is SGHVS and CDR2 FQNEAQ. The CDR3 contains 15 residues. About this clonotype itself: Just one base apart from a much larger clone, this may be a read error.

Sequencing input: blood. This clonotype was obtained from a man in his late teens or twenties in good health. This rearrangement joins TRBV7-8 to TRBJ1-2; weak D call: TRBD1 (5 bases). The CDR3 region is CAGSLRGTPGYGYTF. CDR3 DNA: TGTGCCGGCAGCTTAAGGGGAACCCCAGGCTATGGCTACACCTTC.